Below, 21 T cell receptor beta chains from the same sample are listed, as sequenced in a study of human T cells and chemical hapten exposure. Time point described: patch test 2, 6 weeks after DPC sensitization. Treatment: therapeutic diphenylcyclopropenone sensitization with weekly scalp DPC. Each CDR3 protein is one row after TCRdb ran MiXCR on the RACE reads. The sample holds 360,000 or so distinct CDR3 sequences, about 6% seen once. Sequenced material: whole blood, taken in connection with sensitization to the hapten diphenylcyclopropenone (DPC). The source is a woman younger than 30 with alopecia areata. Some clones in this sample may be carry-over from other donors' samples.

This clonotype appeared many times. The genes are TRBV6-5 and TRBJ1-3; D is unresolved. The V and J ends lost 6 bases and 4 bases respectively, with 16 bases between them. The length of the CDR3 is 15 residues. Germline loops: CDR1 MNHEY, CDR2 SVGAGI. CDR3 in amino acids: CASRPSFGLGNTIYF. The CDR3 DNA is TGTGCCAGCAGACCCTCCTTCGGGCTGGGAAACACCATATATTTT.

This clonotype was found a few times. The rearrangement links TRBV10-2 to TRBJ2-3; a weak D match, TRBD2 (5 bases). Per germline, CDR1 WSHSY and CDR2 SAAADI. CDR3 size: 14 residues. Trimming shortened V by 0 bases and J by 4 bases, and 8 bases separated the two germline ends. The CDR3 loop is CASSESGGSDTQYF. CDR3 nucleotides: TGCGCCAGCAGTGAGTCCGGCGGGTCAGATACGCAGTATTTT.

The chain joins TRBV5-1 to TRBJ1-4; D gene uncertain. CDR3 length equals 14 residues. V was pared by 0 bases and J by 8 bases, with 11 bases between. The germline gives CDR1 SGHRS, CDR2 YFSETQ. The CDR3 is CASSLEAGREKLFF. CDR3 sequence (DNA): TGCGCCAGCAGCTTGGAGGCAGGACGGGAAAAACTGTTTTTT. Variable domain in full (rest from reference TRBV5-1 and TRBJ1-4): KAGVTQTPRYLIKTRGQQVTLSCSPISGHRSVSWYQQTPGQGLQFLFEYFSETQRNKGNFPGRFSGRQFSNSRSEMNVSTLELGDSALYLCASSLEAGREKLFFGSGTQLSVL.

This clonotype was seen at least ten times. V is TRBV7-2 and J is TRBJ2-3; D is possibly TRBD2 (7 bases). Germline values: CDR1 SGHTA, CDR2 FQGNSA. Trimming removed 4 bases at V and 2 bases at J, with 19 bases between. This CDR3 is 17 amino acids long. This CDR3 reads CASSSPGGPTPTDTQYF. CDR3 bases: TGTGCCAGCAGCTCCCCCGGGGGGCCCACCCCCACAGATACGCAGTATTTT. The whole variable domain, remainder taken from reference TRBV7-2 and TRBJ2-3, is GAGVSQSPSNKVTEKGKDVELRCDPISGHTALYWYRQSLGQGLEFLIYFQGNSAPDKSGLPSDRFSAERTGGSVSTLTIQRTQQEDSAVYLCASSSPGGPTPTDTQYFGPGTRLTVL.

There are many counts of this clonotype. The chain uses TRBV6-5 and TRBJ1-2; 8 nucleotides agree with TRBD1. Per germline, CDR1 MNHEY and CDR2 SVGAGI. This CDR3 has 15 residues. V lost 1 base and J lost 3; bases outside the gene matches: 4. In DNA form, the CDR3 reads TGTGCCAGCAGTTACTGGGCAGGGGGCGACTATGGCTACACCTTC. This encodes CASSYWAGGDYGYTF.

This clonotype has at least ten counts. The CDR3, as DNA: TGTGCCAGCTCCTGGACAGGGGTCGTCCCACCGAACACCGGGGAGCTGTTTTTT. Amino acids: CASSWTGVVPPNTGELFF. The chain joins TRBV18 to TRBJ2-2; 9 nucleotides agree with TRBD1. CDR1 and CDR2 from the germline V gene are KGHSH and LQKENI. The CDR3 contains 18 residues. J was trimmed by 0 bases and V by 6 bases; bases with no gene match: 11.

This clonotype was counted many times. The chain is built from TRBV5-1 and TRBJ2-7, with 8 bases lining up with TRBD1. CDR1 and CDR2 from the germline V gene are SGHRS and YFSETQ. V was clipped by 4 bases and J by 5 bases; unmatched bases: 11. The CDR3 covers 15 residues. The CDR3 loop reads CASSRPDRAGDEQYF. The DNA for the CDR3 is TGCGCCAGCAGCCGACCGGACAGGGCTGGCGACGAGCAGTACTTC.

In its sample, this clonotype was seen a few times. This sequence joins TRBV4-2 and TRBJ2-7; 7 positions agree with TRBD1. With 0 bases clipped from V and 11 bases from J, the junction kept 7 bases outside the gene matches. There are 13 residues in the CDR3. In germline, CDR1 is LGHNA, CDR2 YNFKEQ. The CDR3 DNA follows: TGTGCCAGCAGCCAAGAACGTTGGGACAGTGAGTACTTC. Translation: CASSQERWDSEYF.

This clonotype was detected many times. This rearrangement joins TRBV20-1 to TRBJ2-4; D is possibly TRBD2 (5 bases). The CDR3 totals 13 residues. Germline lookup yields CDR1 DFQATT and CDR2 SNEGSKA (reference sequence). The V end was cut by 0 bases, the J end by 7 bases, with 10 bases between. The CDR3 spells CSARDYGENIQYF. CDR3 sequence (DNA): TGCAGTGCTAGAGATTACGGGGAGAACATTCAGTACTTC.

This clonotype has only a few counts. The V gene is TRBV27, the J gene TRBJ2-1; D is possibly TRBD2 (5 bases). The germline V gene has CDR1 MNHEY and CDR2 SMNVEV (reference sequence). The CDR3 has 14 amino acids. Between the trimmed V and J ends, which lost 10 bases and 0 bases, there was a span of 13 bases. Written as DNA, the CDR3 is TGTGCCATTGGGGTAGGGAGCTCCTACAATGAGCAGTTCTTC. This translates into CAIGVGSSYNEQFF.

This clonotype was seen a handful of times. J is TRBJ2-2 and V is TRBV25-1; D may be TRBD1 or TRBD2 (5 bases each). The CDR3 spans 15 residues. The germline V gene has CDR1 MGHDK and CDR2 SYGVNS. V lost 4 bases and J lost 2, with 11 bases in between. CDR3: CASSVGAANTGELFF. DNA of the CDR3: TGTGCCAGCAGTGTCGGGGCCGCTAACACCGGGGAGCTGTTTTTT.

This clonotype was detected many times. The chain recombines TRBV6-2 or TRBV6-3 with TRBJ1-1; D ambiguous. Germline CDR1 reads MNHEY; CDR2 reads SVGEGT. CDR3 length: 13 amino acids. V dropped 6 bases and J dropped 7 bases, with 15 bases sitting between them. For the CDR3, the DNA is TGTGCCAGCAGCCCACATCGGAGCGGTGAAGCTTTCTTT. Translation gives CASSPHRSGEAFF.

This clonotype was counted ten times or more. The CDR3 sequence is CASSLGPYTEAFF. DNA of the CDR3: TGTGCCAGCAGTTTAGGTCCCTACACTGAAGCTTTCTTT. V usage is TRBV27 and J usage is TRBJ1-1; D is undetermined. The CDR3 covers 13 residues. The germline V gene has CDR1 MNHEY and CDR2 SMNVEV (reference sequence). Trimming stripped 2 bases from V and 3 bases from J, with 7 bases between.

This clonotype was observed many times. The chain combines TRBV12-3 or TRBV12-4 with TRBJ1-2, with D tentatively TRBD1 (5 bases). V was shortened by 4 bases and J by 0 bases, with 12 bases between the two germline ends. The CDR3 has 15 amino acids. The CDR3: CASSSTGTANYGYTF. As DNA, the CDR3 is TGTGCCAGCAGTTCCACCGGGACGGCTAACTATGGCTACACCTTC.

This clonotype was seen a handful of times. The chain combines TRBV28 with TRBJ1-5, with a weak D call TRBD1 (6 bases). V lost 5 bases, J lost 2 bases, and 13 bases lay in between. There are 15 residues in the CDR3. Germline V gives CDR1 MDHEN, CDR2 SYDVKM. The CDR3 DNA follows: TGTGCCAGCAGTCCGAAGGGGGAAGGCAATCAGCCCCAGCATTTT. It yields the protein CASSPKGEGNQPQHF.

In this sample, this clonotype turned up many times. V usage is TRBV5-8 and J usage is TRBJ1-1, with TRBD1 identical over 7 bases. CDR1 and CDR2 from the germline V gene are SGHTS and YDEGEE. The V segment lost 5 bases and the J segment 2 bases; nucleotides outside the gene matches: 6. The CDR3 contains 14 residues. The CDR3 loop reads CASRLRQGNTEAFF. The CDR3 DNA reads TGTGCCAGCAGGCTGAGACAGGGAAACACTGAAGCTTTCTTT.

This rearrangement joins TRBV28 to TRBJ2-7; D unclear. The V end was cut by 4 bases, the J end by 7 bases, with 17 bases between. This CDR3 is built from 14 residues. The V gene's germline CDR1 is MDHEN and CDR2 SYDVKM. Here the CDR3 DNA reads TGTGCCAGCAGTTCCCCAGGCACCCTGGGGGAGCAGTACTTC. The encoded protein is CASSSPGTLGEQYF. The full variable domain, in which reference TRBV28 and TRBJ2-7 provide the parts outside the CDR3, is DVKVTQSSRYLVKRTGEKVFLECVQDMDHENMFWYRQDPGLGLRLIYFSYDVKMKEKGDIPEGYSVSREKKERFSLILESASTNQTSMYLCASSSPGTLGEQYFGPGTRLTVT.

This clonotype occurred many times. CDR3 DNA sequence: TGTGCCAGCAGTCCCAACGCTCTTGTTAGTCAGCCCCAGCATTTT. Amino acids: CASSPNALVSQPQHF. This sequence joins TRBV6-2 or TRBV6-3 and TRBJ1-5; D is unresolved. Trimming pared 5 bases from V and 6 bases from J, leaving 17 bases between. CDR1 and CDR2 (germline): MNHEY, SVGEGT. The CDR3 spans 15 residues.

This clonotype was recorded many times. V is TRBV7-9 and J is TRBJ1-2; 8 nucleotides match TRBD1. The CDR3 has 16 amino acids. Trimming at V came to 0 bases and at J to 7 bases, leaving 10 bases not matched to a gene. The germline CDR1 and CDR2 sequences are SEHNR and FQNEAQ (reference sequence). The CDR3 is CASSLAPDRAKTGYTF. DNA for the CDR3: TGTGCCAGCAGCTTAGCGCCGGACAGGGCGAAGACTGGCTACACCTTC.

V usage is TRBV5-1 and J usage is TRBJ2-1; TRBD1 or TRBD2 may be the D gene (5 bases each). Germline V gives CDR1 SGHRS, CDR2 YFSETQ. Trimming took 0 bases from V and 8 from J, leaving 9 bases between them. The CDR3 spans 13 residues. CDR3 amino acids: CASSLVGVHEQFF. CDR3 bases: TGCGCCAGCAGCTTGGTGGGGGTACATGAGCAGTTCTTC.

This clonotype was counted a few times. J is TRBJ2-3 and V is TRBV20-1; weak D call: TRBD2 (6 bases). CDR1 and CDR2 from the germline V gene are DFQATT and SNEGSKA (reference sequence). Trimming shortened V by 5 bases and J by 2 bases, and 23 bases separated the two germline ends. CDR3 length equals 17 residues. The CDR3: CSAPPVGSGRVTDTQYF. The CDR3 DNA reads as TGCAGTGCTCCCCCGGTCGGGAGCGGGCGGGTCACAGATACGCAGTATTTT.